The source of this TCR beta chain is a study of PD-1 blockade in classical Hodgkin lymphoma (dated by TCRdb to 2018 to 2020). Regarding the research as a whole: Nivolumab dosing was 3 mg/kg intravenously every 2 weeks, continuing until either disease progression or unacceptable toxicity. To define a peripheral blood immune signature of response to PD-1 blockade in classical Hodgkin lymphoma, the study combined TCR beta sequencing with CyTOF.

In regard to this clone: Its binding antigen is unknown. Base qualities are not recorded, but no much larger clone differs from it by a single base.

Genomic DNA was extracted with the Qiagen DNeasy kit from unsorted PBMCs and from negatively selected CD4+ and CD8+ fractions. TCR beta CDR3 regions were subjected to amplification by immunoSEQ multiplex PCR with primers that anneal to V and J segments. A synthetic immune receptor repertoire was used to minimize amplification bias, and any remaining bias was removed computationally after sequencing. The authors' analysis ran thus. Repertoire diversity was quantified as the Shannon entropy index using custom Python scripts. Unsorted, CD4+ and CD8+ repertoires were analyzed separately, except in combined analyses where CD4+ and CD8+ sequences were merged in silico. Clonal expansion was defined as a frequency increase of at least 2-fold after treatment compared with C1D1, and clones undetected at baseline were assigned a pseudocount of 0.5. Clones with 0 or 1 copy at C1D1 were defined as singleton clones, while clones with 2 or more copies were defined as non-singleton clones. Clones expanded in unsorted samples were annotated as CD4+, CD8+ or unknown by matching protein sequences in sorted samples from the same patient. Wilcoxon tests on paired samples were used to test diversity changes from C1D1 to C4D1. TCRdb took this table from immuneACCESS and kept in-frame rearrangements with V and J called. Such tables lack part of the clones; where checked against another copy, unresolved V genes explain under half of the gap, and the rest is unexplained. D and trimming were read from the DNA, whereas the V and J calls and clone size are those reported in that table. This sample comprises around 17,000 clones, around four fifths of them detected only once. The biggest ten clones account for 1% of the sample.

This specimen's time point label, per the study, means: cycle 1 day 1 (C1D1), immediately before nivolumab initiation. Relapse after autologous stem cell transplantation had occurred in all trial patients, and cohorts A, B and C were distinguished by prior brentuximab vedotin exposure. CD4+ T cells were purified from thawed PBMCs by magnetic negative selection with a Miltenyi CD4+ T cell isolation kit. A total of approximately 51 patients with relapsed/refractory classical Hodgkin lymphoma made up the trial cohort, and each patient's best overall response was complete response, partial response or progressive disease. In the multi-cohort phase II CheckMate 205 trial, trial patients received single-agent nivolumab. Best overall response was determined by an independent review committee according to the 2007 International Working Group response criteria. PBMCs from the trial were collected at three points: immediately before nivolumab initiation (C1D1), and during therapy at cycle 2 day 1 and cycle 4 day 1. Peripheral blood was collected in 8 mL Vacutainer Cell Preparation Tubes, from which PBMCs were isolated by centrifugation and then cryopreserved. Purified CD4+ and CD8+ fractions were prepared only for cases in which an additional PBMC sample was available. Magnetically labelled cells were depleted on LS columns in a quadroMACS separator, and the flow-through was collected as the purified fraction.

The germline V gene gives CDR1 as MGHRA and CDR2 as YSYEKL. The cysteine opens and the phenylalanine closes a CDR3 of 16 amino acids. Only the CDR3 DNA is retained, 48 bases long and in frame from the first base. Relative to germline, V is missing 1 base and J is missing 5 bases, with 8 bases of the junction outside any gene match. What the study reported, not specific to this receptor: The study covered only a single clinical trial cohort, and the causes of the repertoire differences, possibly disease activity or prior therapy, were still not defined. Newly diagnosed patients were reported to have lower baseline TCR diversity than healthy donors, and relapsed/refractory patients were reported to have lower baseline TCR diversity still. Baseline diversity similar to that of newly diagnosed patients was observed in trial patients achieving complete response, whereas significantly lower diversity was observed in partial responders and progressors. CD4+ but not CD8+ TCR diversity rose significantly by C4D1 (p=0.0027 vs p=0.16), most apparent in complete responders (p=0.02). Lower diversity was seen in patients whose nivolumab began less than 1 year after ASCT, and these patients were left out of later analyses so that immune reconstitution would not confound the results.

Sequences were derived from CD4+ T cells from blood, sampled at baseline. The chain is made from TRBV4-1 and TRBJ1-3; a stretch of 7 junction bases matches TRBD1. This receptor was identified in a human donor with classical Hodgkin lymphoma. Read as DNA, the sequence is TGCGCCAGCAGCCAAGCAGGGGGAGGCTTGAGAAACACCATATATTTT. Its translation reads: CASSQAGGGLRNTIYF.